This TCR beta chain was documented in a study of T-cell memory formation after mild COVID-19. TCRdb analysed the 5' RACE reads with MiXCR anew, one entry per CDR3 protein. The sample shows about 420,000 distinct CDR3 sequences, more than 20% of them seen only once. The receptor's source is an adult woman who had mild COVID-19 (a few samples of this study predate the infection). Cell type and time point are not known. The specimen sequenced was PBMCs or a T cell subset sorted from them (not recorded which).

CDR3 sequence reads: CSASLQGLTEAFF. The CDR3 nucleotides read TGCAGTGCTAGTCTACAGGGCCTAACTGAAGCTTTCTTT. The V call is TRBV20-1, the J call TRBJ1-1, with D possibly being TRBD1 (6 bases). The CDR3 loop spans 13 amino acids. CDR1 is DFQATT and CDR2 is SNEGSKA in the germline V gene (reference sequence). V gave up 3 bases and J gave up 5 bases, with 13 bases separating them.